This T cell receptor (beta chain) was recovered during a study of Siglec-9 on CD8 T cells in melanoma. V lost 5 bases, J lost 1 base, and 11 bases lay in between. Germline-derived CDR1 and CDR2 are MDHEN and SYDVKM. The CDR3 length is 14 residues. Profiled with immunoSEQ multiplex PCR; TCRdb holds only in-frame clones, not every one. The sample holds about 36,000 clones, about 86% seen once. A remark on this clone: Antigen unknown.

Broader study findings: An effector memory CD8+ T-cell subset seemingly accumulating in melanoma was reportedly marked and regulated by Siglec-9.

The specimen sequenced was Siglec-9- CD8+ T cells sorted from blood. The sequence was obtained from a human donor in good health. The chain employs TRBV28 and TRBJ1-1, with D perhaps TRBD1 (5 bases). The CDR3 spells CASSPFRGNTEAFF. Written as DNA, the CDR3 is TGTGCCAGCAGTCCGTTTAGGGGGAACACTGAAGCTTTCTTT.